One TCR beta chain is described in this entry. Its antigen is still unknown. This entry belongs to a study of beta chain features in type 1 diabetes. Study-wide findings and caveats: There was a moderate but significant shortening of TCRB CDR3s in all four CD4+ subsets of Type 1 diabetes patients.

Isolated RNA was reverse transcribed in full, so expressed TCRB transcripts were sequenced. Assay: immunoSEQ multiplex PCR; the TCRdb copy retains only in-frame clones and omits some. This sample carries some 220,000 clones, roughly a tenth of them seen once, and the ten largest clones take roughly 1.4%. Germline V lookup: CDR1 SQVTM, CDR2 ANQGSEA. The V and J ends lost 4 bases and 0 bases respectively, with 10 bases between them. The CDR3 totals 13 residues. Sequencing input: central memory CD4+ T cells from blood. The chain combines TRBV29-1 with TRBJ2-7; D gene unclear. The TCR originated in a man younger than 35 in good health. This chain's CDR3 is CSVVRGSSYEQYF. CDR3 DNA: TGCAGCGTTGTCAGAGGCTCCTCCTACGAGCAGTACTTC.